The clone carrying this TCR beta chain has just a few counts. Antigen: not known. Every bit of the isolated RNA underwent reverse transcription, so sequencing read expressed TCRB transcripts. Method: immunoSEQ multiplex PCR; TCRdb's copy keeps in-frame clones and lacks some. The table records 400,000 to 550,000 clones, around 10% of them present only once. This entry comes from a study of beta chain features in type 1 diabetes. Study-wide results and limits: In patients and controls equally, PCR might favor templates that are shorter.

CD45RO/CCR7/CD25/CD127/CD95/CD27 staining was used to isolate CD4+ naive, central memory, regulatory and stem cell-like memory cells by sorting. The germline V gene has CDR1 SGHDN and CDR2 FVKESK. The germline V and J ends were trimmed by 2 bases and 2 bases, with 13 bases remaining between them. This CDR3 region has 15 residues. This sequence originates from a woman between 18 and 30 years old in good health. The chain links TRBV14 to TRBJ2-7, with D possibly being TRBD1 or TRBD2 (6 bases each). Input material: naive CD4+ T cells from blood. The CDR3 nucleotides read TGTGCCAGCAGCCAACGGTTAGGGGGGCCCTACGAGCAGTACTTC. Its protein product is CASSQRLGGPYEQYF.